This T cell receptor beta chain was identified during a study of blood T cell repertoires in COVID-19. Overall study context: Samples taken during acute and convalescent COVID-19 were collected in the United States, Italy and Spain. T cells, B-cell-depleted T cells, or PBMCs provided the cDNA or gDNA that served as material.

In the original workflow: For nucleated cells, counts were estimated from reference gene primer amplification. Only in-frame clones appear in the TCRdb table, and some are missing; sequencing was by immunoSEQ multiplex PCR. From that table come the V and J calls and clone size; the DNA was used to work out D and trimming. The sample includes 200,000 to 250,000 clones, 87% of them seen just once. In its sample, this clone was seen a few times. Germline V gene lookup returns CDR1 SQVTM and CDR2 ANQGSEA. There are 13 residues in the CDR3. Between the trimmed V and J ends, which lost 6 bases and 7 bases, there was a span of 18 bases.

Sequencing was performed on peripheral blood. This chain joins TRBV29-1 and TRBJ1-2; the D is unclear. This receptor was taken from a woman between 18 and 29 years old who had recovered from COVID-19. Here the CDR3 reads CSVLKSGRSGYTF. For the CDR3, the DNA is TGCAGCGTGCTGAAAAGCGGGAGATCTGGCTACACCTTC.